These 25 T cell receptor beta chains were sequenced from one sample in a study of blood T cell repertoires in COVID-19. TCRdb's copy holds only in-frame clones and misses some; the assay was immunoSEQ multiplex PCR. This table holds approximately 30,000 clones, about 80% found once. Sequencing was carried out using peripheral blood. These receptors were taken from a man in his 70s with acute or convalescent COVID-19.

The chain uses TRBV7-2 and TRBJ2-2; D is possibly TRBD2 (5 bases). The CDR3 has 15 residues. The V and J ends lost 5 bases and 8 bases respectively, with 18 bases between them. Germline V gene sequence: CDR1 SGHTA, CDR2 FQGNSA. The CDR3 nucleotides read TGTGCCAGCAGCACGCACGGGATAGCGTATGGGGAGCTGTTTTTT. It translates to CASSTHGIAYGELFF.

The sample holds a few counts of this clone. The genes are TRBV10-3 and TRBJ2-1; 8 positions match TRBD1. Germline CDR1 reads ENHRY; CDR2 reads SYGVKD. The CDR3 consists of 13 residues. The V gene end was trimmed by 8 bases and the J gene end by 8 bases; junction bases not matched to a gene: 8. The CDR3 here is CAIDGQGRDEQFF. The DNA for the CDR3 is TGTGCCATCGATGGACAGGGTCGGGATGAGCAGTTCTTC.

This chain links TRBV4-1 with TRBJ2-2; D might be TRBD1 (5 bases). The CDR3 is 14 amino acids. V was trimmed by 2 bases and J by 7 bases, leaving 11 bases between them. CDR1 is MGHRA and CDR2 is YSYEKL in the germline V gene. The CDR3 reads CASSQIYRNGELFF. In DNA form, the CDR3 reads TGCGCCAGCAGCCAAATTTACAGGAACGGGGAGCTGTTTTTT.

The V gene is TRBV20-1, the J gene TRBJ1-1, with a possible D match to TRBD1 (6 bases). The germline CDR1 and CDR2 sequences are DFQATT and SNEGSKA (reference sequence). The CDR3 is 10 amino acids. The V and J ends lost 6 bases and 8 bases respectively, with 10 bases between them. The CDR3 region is CSAGTREAFF. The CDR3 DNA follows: TGCAGTGCGGGGACACGAGAAGCTTTCTTT.

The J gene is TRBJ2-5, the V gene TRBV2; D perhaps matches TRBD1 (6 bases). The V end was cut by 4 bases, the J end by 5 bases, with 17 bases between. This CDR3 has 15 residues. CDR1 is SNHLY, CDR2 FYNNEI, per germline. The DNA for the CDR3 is TGTGCCAGCAGTGTCTACCGTCAGGGGCGGGAGACCCAGTACTTC. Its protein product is CASSVYRQGRETQYF.

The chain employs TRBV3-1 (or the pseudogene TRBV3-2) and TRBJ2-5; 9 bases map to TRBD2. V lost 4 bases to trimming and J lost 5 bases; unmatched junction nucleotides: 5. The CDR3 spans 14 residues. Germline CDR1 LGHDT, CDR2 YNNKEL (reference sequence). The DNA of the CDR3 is TGTGCCAGCAGCCGGCGGGAGGGGAGGGAGACCCAGTACTTC. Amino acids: CASSRREGRETQYF.

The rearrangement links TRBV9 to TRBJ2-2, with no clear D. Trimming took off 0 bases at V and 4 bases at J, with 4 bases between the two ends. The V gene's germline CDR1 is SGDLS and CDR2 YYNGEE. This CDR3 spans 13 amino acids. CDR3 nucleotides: TGTGCCAGCAGCGTAGGTCTCACCGGGGAGCTGTTTTTT. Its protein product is CASSVGLTGELFF.

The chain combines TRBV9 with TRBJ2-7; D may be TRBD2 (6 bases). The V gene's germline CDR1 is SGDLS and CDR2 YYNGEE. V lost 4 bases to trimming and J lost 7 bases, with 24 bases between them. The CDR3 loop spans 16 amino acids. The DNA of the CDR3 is TGTGCCAGCAGCCCTAGAACCGGGACTGGCACTGGGGAGCAGTACTTC. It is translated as CASSPRTGTGTGEQYF.

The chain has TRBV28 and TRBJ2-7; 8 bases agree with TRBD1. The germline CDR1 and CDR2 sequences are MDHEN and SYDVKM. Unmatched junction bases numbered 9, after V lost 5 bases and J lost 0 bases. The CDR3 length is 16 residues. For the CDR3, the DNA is TGTGCCAGCAGTGCCGAGGGACAGGCTTTCTCCTACGAGCAGTACTTC. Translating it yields CASSAEGQAFSYEQYF.

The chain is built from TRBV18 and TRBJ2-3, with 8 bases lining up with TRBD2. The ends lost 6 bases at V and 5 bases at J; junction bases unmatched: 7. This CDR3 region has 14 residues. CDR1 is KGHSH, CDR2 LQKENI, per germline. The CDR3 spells CASSLTGGGDTQYF. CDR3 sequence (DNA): TGTGCCAGCTCCCTCACCGGGGGGGGAGATACGCAGTATTTT.

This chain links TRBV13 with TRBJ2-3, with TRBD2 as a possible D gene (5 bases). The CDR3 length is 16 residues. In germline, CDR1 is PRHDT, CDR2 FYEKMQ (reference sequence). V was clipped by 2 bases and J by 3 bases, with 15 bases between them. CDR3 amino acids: CASSLYRAGGTDTQYF. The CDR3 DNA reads TGTGCCAGCAGCTTATACCGAGCCGGAGGAACAGATACGCAGTATTTT.

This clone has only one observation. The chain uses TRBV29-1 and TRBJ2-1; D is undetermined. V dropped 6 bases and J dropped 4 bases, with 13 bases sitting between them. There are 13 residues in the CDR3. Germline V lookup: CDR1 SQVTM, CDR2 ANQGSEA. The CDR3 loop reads CSVDFRAYNEQFF. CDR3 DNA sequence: TGCAGCGTCGATTTCCGCGCTTACAATGAGCAGTTCTTC.

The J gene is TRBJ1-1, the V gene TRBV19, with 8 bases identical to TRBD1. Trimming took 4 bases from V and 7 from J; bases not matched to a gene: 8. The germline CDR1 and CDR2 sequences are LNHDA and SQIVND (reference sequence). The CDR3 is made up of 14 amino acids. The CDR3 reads CASSTHGQGYEAFF. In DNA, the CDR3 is TGTGCCAGTAGTACACACGGACAGGGCTATGAAGCTTTCTTT.

CDR3: CASSLGQGLNTEAFF. CDR3 nucleotides: TGTGCCAGCTCACTCGGACAGGGTTTGAACACTGAAGCTTTCTTT. The rearrangement uses TRBV18 and TRBJ1-1, with 8 nucleotides matching TRBD1. Trimming took 4 bases from V and 0 from J; bases not matched to a gene: 4. The germline V gene encodes CDR1 KGHSH and CDR2 LQKENI. This CDR3 is 15 amino acids long.

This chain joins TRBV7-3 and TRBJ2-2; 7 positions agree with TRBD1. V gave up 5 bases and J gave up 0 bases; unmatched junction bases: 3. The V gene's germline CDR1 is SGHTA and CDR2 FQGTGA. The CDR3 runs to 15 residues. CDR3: CASSRDRANTGELFF. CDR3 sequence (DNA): TGTGCCAGCAGCCGGGACAGAGCGAACACCGGGGAGCTGTTTTTT.

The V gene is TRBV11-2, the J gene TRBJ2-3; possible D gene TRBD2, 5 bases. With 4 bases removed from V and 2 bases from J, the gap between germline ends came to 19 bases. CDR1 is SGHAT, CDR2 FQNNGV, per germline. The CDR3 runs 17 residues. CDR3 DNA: TGTGCCAGCAGCTACCTAAAGGGAGCAGAGATCACAGATACGCAGTATTTT. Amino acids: CASSYLKGAEITDTQYF.

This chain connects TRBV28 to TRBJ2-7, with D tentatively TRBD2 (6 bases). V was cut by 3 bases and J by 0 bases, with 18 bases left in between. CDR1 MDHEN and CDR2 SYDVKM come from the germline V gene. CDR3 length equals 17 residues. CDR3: CASSFNLRDLSSYEQYF. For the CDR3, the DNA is TGTGCCAGCAGTTTCAACCTCCGGGACTTAAGCTCCTACGAGCAGTACTTC.

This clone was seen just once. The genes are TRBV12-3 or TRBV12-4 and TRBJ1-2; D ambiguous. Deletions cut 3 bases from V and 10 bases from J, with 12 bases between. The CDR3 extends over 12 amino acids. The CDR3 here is CASSFEGRNYTF. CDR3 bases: TGTGCCAGCAGTTTCGAGGGTCGTAACTACACCTTC.

CDR3 in amino acids: CASSYQGTADEKLFF. The CDR3 DNA reads TGTGCCAGCAGTTACCAGGGGACAGCCGATGAAAAACTGTTTTTT. This chain connects TRBV6-6 to TRBJ1-4; 7 nucleotides line up with TRBD1. The CDR3 is made up of 15 amino acids. V dropped 2 bases and J dropped 6; count of bases not matched to a gene: 6. CDR1 is MNHNY, CDR2 SVGAGI, per germline (reference sequence).

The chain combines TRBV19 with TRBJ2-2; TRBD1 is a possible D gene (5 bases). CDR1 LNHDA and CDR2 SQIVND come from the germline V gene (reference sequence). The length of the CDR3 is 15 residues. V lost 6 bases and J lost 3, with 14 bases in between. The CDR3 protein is CASSSGKSHTGELFF. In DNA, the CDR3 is TGTGCCAGTAGCTCAGGGAAATCGCACACCGGGGAGCTGTTTTTT.

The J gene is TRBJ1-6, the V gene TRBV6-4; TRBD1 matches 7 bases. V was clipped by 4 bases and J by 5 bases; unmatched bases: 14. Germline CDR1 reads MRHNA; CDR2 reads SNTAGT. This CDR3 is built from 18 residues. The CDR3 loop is CASSAKPPGQLNNSPLHF. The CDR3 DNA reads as TGTGCCAGCAGTGCCAAGCCACCGGGACAGCTTAATAATTCACCCCTCCACTTT.

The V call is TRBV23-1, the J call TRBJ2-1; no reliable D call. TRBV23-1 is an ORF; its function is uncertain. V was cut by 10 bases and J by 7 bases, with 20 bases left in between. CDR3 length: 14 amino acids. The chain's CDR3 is CATIPRVYGNEQFF. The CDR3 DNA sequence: TGCGCCACCATCCCTCGGGTATATGGGAATGAGCAGTTCTTC.

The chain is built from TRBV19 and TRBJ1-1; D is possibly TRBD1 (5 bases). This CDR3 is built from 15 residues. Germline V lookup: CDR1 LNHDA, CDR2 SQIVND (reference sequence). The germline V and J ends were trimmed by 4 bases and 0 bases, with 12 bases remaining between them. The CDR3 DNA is TGTGCCAGTAGTACTCCCCCACAGGTGAACACTGAAGCTTTCTTT. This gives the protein CASSTPPQVNTEAFF.

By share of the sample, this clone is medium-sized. CDR3 coding DNA: TGTGCCAGCAGCCCTTGGGGGGACAGTTACTACGAGCAGTACTTC. The encoded protein is CASSPWGDSYYEQYF. The rearrangement joins TRBV11-2 to TRBJ2-7; D might be TRBD1 (7 bases). V gave up 5 bases and J gave up 3 bases, with 17 bases separating them. The CDR3 runs 15 residues. In germline, CDR1 is SGHAT, CDR2 FQNNGV. The whole variable domain, filled in from reference TRBV11-2 and TRBJ2-7, reads EAGVAQSPRYKIIEKRQSVAFWCNPISGHATLYWYQQILGQGPKLLIQFQNNGVVDDSQLPKDRFSAERLKGVDSTLKIQPAKLEDSAVYLCASSPWGDSYYEQYFGPGTRLTVT.

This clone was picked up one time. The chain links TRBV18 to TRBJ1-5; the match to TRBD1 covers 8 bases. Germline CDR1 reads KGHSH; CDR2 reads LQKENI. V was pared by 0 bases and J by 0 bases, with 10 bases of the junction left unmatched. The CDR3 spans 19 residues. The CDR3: CASSPPRGQGSYSNQPQHF. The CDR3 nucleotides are TGTGCCAGCTCACCACCTAGAGGACAGGGATCCTATAGCAATCAGCCCCAGCATTTT.